The next 30 T cell receptor beta chains were all read from a single sample in a study of tumor and adjacent non-tumor tissue in lung cancer. The template was RNA from unsorted bulk tissue. More than 3 cm separated this lung sample from the edge of the tumor. Three rounds of nested PCR, following a modified ARM-PCR protocol, produced the TCRbeta library. TCRdb redid the calling of the multiplex PCR reads with MiXCR, one entry per CDR3 protein. This table holds around 50,000 distinct CDR3 sequences, 64% found once. Sequencing was carried out using distant non-tumor lung tissue. The receptors shown here come from an older woman with non-small cell lung cancer.

The rearrangement links TRBV6-4 to TRBJ2-3; 8 nucleotides align to TRBD2. Losses at the gene ends were 3 bases for V and 3 bases for J; bases not matched to a gene: 5. In germline, CDR1 is MRHNA, CDR2 SNTAGT. CDR3 length: 15 amino acids. Written as DNA, the CDR3 is TGTGCCAGCAGTGATCCGGGACTAGGAACAGATACGCAGTATTTT. Its protein is CASSDPGLGTDTQYF.

This clonotype was observed many times. This chain connects TRBV6-5 to TRBJ2-5; 7 nucleotides agree with TRBD1. Trimming cost V 6 bases and J 0 bases; bases outside gene matches: 7. There are 15 residues in the CDR3. Germline V gene data show CDR1 as MNHEY and CDR2 as SVGAGI. The CDR3 DNA reads as TGTGCCAGCAGCCCCCTGACAGGGAACCAAGAGACCCAGTACTTC. Translation: CASSPLTGNQETQYF.

For this clonotype: The junction departs from the called germline gene at one end, perhaps through a read error. This chain links TRBV6-2 or TRBV6-3 with TRBJ2-7; unclear D gene. This CDR3 spans 12 amino acids. Germline V gene data show CDR1 as MNHEY and CDR2 as SVGEGT. The DNA of the CDR3 is TGCGCCGGCAGTTACCCAGCCTACGAGCATTACTTC. Protein sequence: CAGSYPAYEHYF.

The J gene is TRBJ2-5, the V gene TRBV5-1; D is unclear. CDR3 size: 16 residues. V was pared by 0 bases and J by 2 bases, with 14 bases between. Per the germline V gene, CDR1 is SGHRS and CDR2 is YFSETQ. CDR3 in DNA: TGCGCCAGCAGCTTGGAAAGGATAAACTTTCAAGAGACCCAGTACTTC. It yields the protein CASSLERINFQETQYF.

Concerning this clonotype: This likely comes from a read error, as the CDR3 has no conserved phenylalanine or tryptophan at its end. The V call is TRBV29-1, the J call TRBJ2-5; D possibly corresponds to TRBD2 (5 bases). Germline V lookup: CDR1 SQVTM, CDR2 ANQGSEA. This CDR3 spans 14 amino acids. The V and J ends lost 8 bases and 5 bases respectively, with 21 bases between them. The CDR3 DNA follows: TGCAGCACAGAAGGTCGGGGAGTGTCGGAGACCCAGTACATC. Amino acid sequence: CSTEGRGVSETQYI.

About this clonotype itself: Being one base from a much bigger clone, this may be a read error. The chain couples TRBV10-3 to TRBJ1-6; tentatively, D is TRBD1 (6 bases). The V gene lost 6 bases and the J gene lost 15 bases, with 15 bases spanning the gap. CDR1 ENHRY and CDR2 SYGVKD come from the germline V gene. This CDR3 region has 12 residues. This CDR3 reads CAISQGGPLLHF. The CDR3 DNA sequence: TGTGCCATCAGCCAAGGGGGTCCACTCCTCCACTTT.

This clonotype occurred many times. The genes are TRBV4-1 and TRBJ1-5; D may be TRBD1 (6 bases). The CDR3 totals 16 residues. The germline CDR1 and CDR2 sequences are MGHRA and YSYEKL. V was trimmed by 4 bases and J by 0 bases, leaving 13 bases between them. CDR3 region: CASSRIGGDSNQPQHF. The CDR3, as DNA: TGCGCCAGCAGCCGAATAGGGGGGGATAGCAATCAGCCCCAGCATTTT.

Comments on this clonotype: A much larger clonotype is one base distant, so this may be a read error. The rearrangement joins TRBV6-1 to TRBJ2-1, with 9 bases identical to TRBD1. The CDR3 runs 17 residues. V shed 2 bases, J shed 8 bases, and the junction held 13 bases outside the gene matches. CDR1 and CDR2 from the germline V gene are MNHNS and SASEGT. CDR3 in amino acids: CASSEIRFWGQGDEQFF. CDR3 DNA sequence: TGTGCCAGCAGTGAAATAAGATTTTGGGGACAGGGTGATGAGCAGTTCTTC.

The chain joins TRBV6-5 to TRBJ2-4; D is tentatively TRBD1 or TRBD2 (5 bases each). V was trimmed by 6 bases and J by 13 bases, leaving 34 bases between them. This CDR3 contains 18 residues. The germline CDR1 and CDR2 sequences are MNHEY and SVGAGI. The CDR3 coding sequence is TGTGCCAGCAGAGTCGGACTTACTTCGGTGGGGGATCAAAACAAACAGTACTTC. Encoded protein: CASRVGLTSVGDQNKQYF.

With respect to this clonotype: At one boundary the junction diverges from the germline segment, which might be a read error. This chain connects TRBV5-5 to TRBJ2-3; D assignment may be TRBD1 or TRBD2 (5 bases each). The CDR3 spans 15 residues. Germline CDR1 is SGHKS and CDR2 is YYEKEE (reference sequence). The CDR3 loop reads CASWKTVSSTDMQYF. In DNA form, the CDR3 reads TGTGCCAGCTGGAAGACAGTTTCTAGCACAGATATGCAGTATTTT.

This clonotype has at least ten counts. This chain links TRBV20-1 with TRBJ2-7, with TRBD2 identical over 8 bases. Germline trimming cut 0 bases from V and 6 bases from J; bases unmatched to any gene: 7. From germline, CDR1 is DFQATT and CDR2 SNEGSKA (reference sequence). The CDR3 loop spans 14 amino acids. CDR3 in DNA: TGCAGTGCTAGAGAGCGAGCGGGAGCCCCCGAGCAGTACTTC. Its protein is CSARERAGAPEQYF.

In regard to this clonotype: This sequence may be a read error, since a much larger clone differs from it by one base. No conserved phenylalanine or tryptophan is present at the end of the CDR3, so a read error is the likely explanation. The rearrangement links TRBV14 to TRBJ1-1; D is unresolved. Trimming stripped 5 bases from V and 0 bases from J, with 4 bases between. Per germline, CDR1 SGHDN and CDR2 FVKESK. The CDR3 has 12 amino acids. Here the CDR3 reads CASSWVNTEAFS. CDR3 DNA sequence: TGTGCCAGCAGCTGGGTGAACACTGAAGCTTTCTCT.

The chain links TRBV29-1 to TRBJ1-2; maybe TRBD1 (5 bases). CDR1 and CDR2 (germline): SQVTM, ANQGSEA. Trimming took off 4 bases at V and 6 bases at J, with 18 bases between the two ends. The CDR3 is 14 residues long. DNA of the CDR3: TGCAGCGTTGTTACGGTAGGGGAAAACAATGGCTACACCTTC. It is translated as CSVVTVGENNGYTF.

J is TRBJ2-1 and V is TRBV24-1; D possibly uses TRBD1 or TRBD2 (7 bases each). Deletions cut 5 bases from V and 6 bases from J, with 25 bases between. Germline assignment: CDR1 KGHDR and CDR2 SFDVKD. The CDR3 contains 18 residues. The CDR3 sequence is CATSGGSKGTGARNEQFF. CDR3 bases: TGTGCCACCAGTGGCGGGAGTAAGGGAACAGGGGCCCGCAATGAGCAGTTCTTC.

This rearrangement joins TRBV20-1 to TRBJ1-4, with 8 positions matching TRBD1. The germline V gene has CDR1 DFQATT and CDR2 SNEGSKA (reference sequence). The CDR3 spans 16 residues. V lost 1 base and J lost 6; bases outside the gene matches: 10. The CDR3 here is CSARVHGQGLDEKLFF. CDR3 coding DNA: TGCAGTGCTAGAGTACATGGACAGGGTTTGGATGAAAAACTGTTTTTT.

Turning to this clonotype: A read error may produce the germline difference seen at one junction end. V usage is TRBV5-1 and J usage is TRBJ2-1; 9 bases agree with TRBD2. Germline V lookup: CDR1 SGHRS, CDR2 YFSETQ. CDR3 length: 15 residues. The DNA for the CDR3 is TGCGCCATCAGCTTGGAGTTTAGCGGGAGTGATGAGCAGTTCTTC. Its translation is CAISLEFSGSDEQFF.

A note on this clonotype: Compared with germline, one end of the junction differs, possibly owing to a read error. The chain joins TRBV11-3 to TRBJ2-3, with D maybe TRBD2 (6 bases). This CDR3 spans 15 amino acids. Germline V gives CDR1 SGHNT, CDR2 YENEEA. This CDR3 reads CASILEGLYTDTWYF. In DNA form, the CDR3 reads TGTGCCAGCATCTTAGAGGGACTCTACACAGATACGTGGTATTTT.

This chain joins TRBV2 and TRBJ2-7, with a weak D call TRBD2 (5 bases). The CDR3 length is 8 residues. Germline CDR1 is SNHLY and CDR2 is FYNNEI. Trimming stripped 8 bases from V and 12 bases from J, with 8 bases between. DNA for the CDR3: TGTGCCAGCCGGGGATCGTACTTC. Amino acid sequence: CASRGSYF.

This clonotype showed up just a few times. It may be a read error: a sequence one base away is much more abundant. As DNA, the CDR3 is TGTGTCAGCAGTTACTCTCGTAAGCAGTACTTC. It translates to CVSSYSRKQYF. The rearrangement joins TRBV6-5 to TRBJ2-7; D gene ambiguous. Per the germline V gene, CDR1 is MNHEY and CDR2 is SVGAGI. This CDR3 spans 11 amino acids.

A note on this clonotype: At one end the junction does not follow the germline gene, possibly because of a read error. This chain links TRBV4-1 with TRBJ1-5; no firm D call. Germline lookup yields CDR1 MGHRA and CDR2 YSYEKL. This CDR3 spans 16 amino acids. The CDR3 region has the DNA TGCGCCAGCAGCTCGCCTCAGACCTATAGCAATCAACCCCAGCATTTT. It yields the protein CASSSPQTYSNQPQHF.

The V call is TRBV12-3 or TRBV12-4, the J call TRBJ2-1; D is uncertain. V was cut by 5 bases and J by 8 bases, with 10 bases left in between. This CDR3 contains 12 residues. This CDR3 is CASSPGRDEQFF. The CDR3 nucleotides are TGTGCCAGCAGTCCCGGGCGTGATGAGCAGTTCTTC.

This chain uses TRBV11-2 with TRBJ2-1, with a possible D match to TRBD2 (6 bases). The V and J ends lost 5 bases and 4 bases respectively, with 21 bases between them. The CDR3 is 17 residues long. Germline V gene sequence: CDR1 SGHAT, CDR2 FQNNGV. Here the CDR3 reads CASSREWGGWGYNEQFF. Written as DNA, the CDR3 is TGTGCCAGCAGCCGGGAGTGGGGCGGGTGGGGGTACAATGAGCAGTTCTTC.

This clonotype was recorded many times. The chain has TRBV5-4 and TRBJ2-1; 14 bases fit TRBD2. CDR1 and CDR2 (germline): SGHNT, YYREEE (reference sequence). The CDR3 is 19 amino acids. The trim removed 4 bases at V and 0 bases at J, leaving 9 bases unmatched. CDR3 protein: CASSMGLAGDLSSYNEQFF. The CDR3 DNA is TGTGCCAGCAGCATGGGACTAGCGGGAGACTTAAGCTCCTACAATGAGCAGTTCTTC.

As to this clonotype: One end of the junction is discordant with germline, which a read error may explain. The chain joins TRBV6-2 or TRBV6-3 to TRBJ2-1; 12 nucleotides align to TRBD1. The length of the CDR3 is 17 residues. Germline CDR1 and CDR2: MNHEY and SVGEGT. The CDR3 sequence is CASSYPWDRGLHNDQFF. The CDR3 DNA follows: TGCGCCAGCAGTTACCCCTGGGACAGGGGGCTGCATAATGATCAGTTCTTC.

On this clonotype itself: One junction end does not reproduce the germline sequence, and a read error may be involved. The genes are TRBV20-1 and TRBJ2-1; D may correspond to TRBD1 or TRBD2 (5 bases each). Germline V gene lookup returns CDR1 DFQATT and CDR2 SNEGSKA (reference sequence). The CDR3 is 17 residues long. The CDR3 here is CSARDDRGRRLYNEQFF. The CDR3 DNA is TGTAGTGCTAGAGATGATCGGGGCAGGAGGCTCTACAATGAGCAGTTCTTC.

A note on this clonotype: The conserved closing phenylalanine or tryptophan is absent in this CDR3, likely reflecting a read error. It is unclear where the CDR3 begins or ends on the DNA, so no DNA is shown, and the CDR3 is as TCRdb lists it. The chain joins TRBV11-1 to TRBJ2-1; the D call of TRBD1 is as the table states it, not checked on the DNA. CDR1 is SGHAT and CDR2 is FQDESV in the germline V gene (reference sequence). The CDR3 is made up of 13 amino acids, end residues included. This chain's CDR3 is CASSYLSRGEQCI.

In its sample, this clonotype was seen a few times. This may come from a read error, since a much larger clone is one base off. The chain couples TRBV12-3 or TRBV12-4 to TRBJ1-1, with D perhaps matching TRBD1 (6 bases). The CDR3 has 12 residues. CDR3 sequence reads: CANTEQGLTASF. For the CDR3, the DNA is TGTGCCAACACCGAACAGGGTTTAACTGCCTCATTT.

This clonotype was counted between two and nine times. The chain recombines TRBV5-1 with TRBJ2-7, with 9 bases lining up with TRBD2. Germline V gene lookup returns CDR1 SGHRS and CDR2 YFSETQ. This CDR3 spans 15 amino acids. Losses at the gene ends were 4 bases for V and 3 bases for J; bases not matched to a gene: 8. CDR3: CASSPLAGVVYEQYF. The DNA for the CDR3 is TGCGCCAGCAGCCCCTTAGCGGGAGTAGTCTACGAGCAGTACTTC.

Only one count was recorded for this clonotype. Mismatch with germline at one junction end may stem from a read error. V usage is TRBV29-1 and J usage is TRBJ1-1, with D possibly matching TRBD1 (6 bases). There are 12 residues in the CDR3. Germline lookup yields CDR1 SQVTM and CDR2 ANQGSEA. The CDR3 is CNLRFGGTEAPF. The CDR3 DNA sequence: TGCAACCTGCGATTTGGGGGCACTGAAGCTCCCTTT.

A note on this clonotype: Germline is not matched at one junction end, which may reflect a read error. The V and J genes are TRBV4-1 and TRBJ2-7, with 8 nucleotides matching TRBD2. The CDR3 totals 14 residues. Germline V lookup: CDR1 MGHRA, CDR2 YSYEKL. CDR3 DNA: TGCGCCAGCAGCCAAATAGCGGGGACCTACAAACAGTATTTC. This gives the protein CASSQIAGTYKQYF.